The TCR beta chain under discussion was sequenced for a study of shared clonotypes between healthy human individuals (dated by TCRdb to about 2020). Regarding the complete study: Three men and a couple of women, aged 18 to 49 years, made up the cohort. Per donor, three plates each were used for CD4 naive and CD4 memory, two for CD8 naive, and one for CD8 memory. Each donor's leukapheresis produced roughly between roughly 0.9 and 8.9 billion PBMCs. Blood TCR repertoires of a handful of healthy adults were deeply sequenced to estimate repertoire size and the extent of clonotype sharing between individuals. Different laboratories and diverse techniques were used to prepare libraries and sequence TCR repertoires, to increase sequencing depth and limit assay-specific biases.

CD8 naive samples were obtained by positive selection for CCR7 among CD45RO-negative cells, yielding a CD45RA+CCR7+ population from which TemRA cells were excluded. Donors were healthy HIV-negative adults with no recently reported acute infections or vaccinations. All donors were Caucasian adults living in Nashville, Tennessee, USA. Blood was collected by leukapheresis, and PBMCs were isolated by Ficoll-Histopaque density gradient centrifugation and then cryopreserved in liquid nitrogen vapor phase. Analytical flow cytometry was used to check the purity and quantity of each magnetically sorted T cell population. Each sorted fraction had its genomic DNA isolated and then quantified by UV absorbance on a Nanodrop 2000c. Based on the germline V gene, the CDR1 and CDR2 sequences are MDHEN and SYDVKM. The V end loses 3 bases and the J end loses 2 bases, and a stretch of 11 bases separates them. The CDR3 covers 14 residues, taking in both the cysteine and the phenylalanine. Only the CDR3 region is kept as DNA, spanning 42 bases read in frame from base 1.

The study at large found these results: Because the study included a small number of donors, the genetic and exposure-history diversity represented was limited. Only blood was sampled, and tissue TCR repertoires likely differ from those in blood. Even with the large sequencing depth, rarefaction of the sorted-subset datasets indicated that sequencing was incomplete. Pairwise subsampling indicated that sequencing depth was expected to affect the degree of clonotype sharing among donors. Across a few donors, 4.5% to 6.5% of naive CD4, roughly 3.8% of naive CD8, roughly 2.2% of memory CD4, and around 0.4% of memory CD8 clonotypes were shared. Higher generation probabilities were observed for clonotypes shared by all four sorted-subset donors than for non-shared clonotypes. Estimated clonotype richness was generally larger for naive than for memory subsets.

TCR CDR3 regions were amplified from genomic DNA by multiplex PCR using the deep immunoSEQ assay. Genomic DNA extracted from each cell subset was distributed evenly over all wells of several immunoSEQ 96-well plates, and each plate served as one replicate. For sorted subsets, approximately 200 ng of genomic DNA, equivalent to around 30,000 T cell genomes, went into each replicate PCR. Purified libraries were measured with a Qubit 3.0 fluorometer, size-checked on a Bioanalyzer 2100, and measured again with the KAPA Library Quantification kit. Every immunoSEQ 96-well plate was sequenced on a dedicated single-read 150-cycle Illumina NextSeq 550 flow cell. The authors processed their data as follows. Because the immunoSEQ output included only junctional sequences and no quality scores, the filtering could not be the same as the filtering used for full-length reads. To assign V/J genes and CDR3, sequences were annotated against IMGT germline references using PyIR, a Python wrapper for IgBLAST v1.9. Reads were filtered out if the reads had weak V/J assignments (E-value above 1e-6), no CDR3, stop codons, out-of-frame junctions, or ambiguous translated residues. V3J clonotypes were defined as sequences sharing an identical inferred V gene, J gene, and CDR3 amino acid sequence. Percentage overlap between repertoires was calculated by dividing the number of shared unique clonotypes by the size of the smaller repertoire. RTK rarefaction, the Chao1 estimator, and Recon v2.1 estimates of unobserved clonotypes were used to assess repertoire richness. Generation probabilities for all TCRbeta clonotypes obtained by the gDNA method from a handful of donors were computed using OLGA. The table comes from immuneACCESS by way of TCRdb, which keeps in-frame sequences with V and J called. Part of the clones is missing from these tables; in studies checked, under half for an unresolved V gene and the rest for unknown reasons. V and J calls and clone size are those listed in that table; D and trimming were worked out from the DNA. Counted in this sample were a few hundred thousand clones; around 95% of them appeared once. Clones ranked in the top ten supply 0.11% of the sample.

Details on this clone: This clone's antigen is unknown. Base qualities are not provided; no much larger clone lies one nucleotide away. Other DNA variants within this sample encode the same CDR3.

The chain is encoded by TRBV28 joined to TRBJ2-7, with no D gene named confidently. The source is a woman aged 30 to 39 in good health. Sequenced input: naive CD8+ T cells sorted from blood. The cell subset or site label on this specimen signifies: CD45RA+CCR7+. The nucleotide sequence is given as TGTGCCAGCAGTTTCAATCGCGGAGCCTACGAGCAGTACTTC. This encodes CASSFNRGAYEQYF.